The following is a TCR beta chain sequence with its context. What it recognizes is unknown. These data originate in a study of cytomegalovirus exposure and HLA in healthy donors. Study-wide context: Drawn from HLA-typed donors, approximately 85 million unique TCRs were held in an early data release. The study, taken as a whole, reports: In an earlier analysis, about 90% or about 30%: the productive usage of most TCR beta V segments. A later analysis found that most CMV-associated TCR beta chains appeared HLA-restricted.

PCR involved 60 Vbeta and 13 Jbeta primers. This table comes from immunoSEQ multiplex PCR, and its TCRdb copy is limited to in-frame clones, with some not included. The sample has tens of thousands of clones. There are 15 residues in the CDR3. Trimming took off 4 bases at V and 1 base at J, with 13 bases between the two ends. The germline V gene has CDR1 MGHDK and CDR2 SYGVNS. The chain uses TRBV25-1 and TRBJ1-1; tentatively, D is TRBD1 (5 bases). This receptor was taken from a woman between 25 and 40 years old in good health and CMV-seronegative. The sample consisted of PBMCs. CDR3 sequence: CASSGEGLPNTEAFF. DNA for the CDR3: TGTGCCAGCAGTGGCGAGGGACTCCCGAACACTGAAGCTTTCTTT.